This TCR beta chain was recorded in a study of PD-L1 blockade in urothelial cancer. Looking at the study overall: Blood analyses occurred 3 weeks (second dose) and 6 weeks post treatment start.

Produced via immunoSEQ multiplex PCR; TCRdb's table is partial and in-frame only. The table lists about 52,000 clones, 84% of them singletons. The study collected 1 to 8 samples per patient, pretreatment and on-treatment. V was clipped by 8 bases and J by 3 bases, with 14 bases between them. Germline assignment: CDR1 MDHEN and CDR2 SYDVKM. CDR3 length equals 13 residues. This clonotype originated in a man aged 40-49 years with urothelial cancer. The sample was PBMCs, taken around atezolizumab (anti-PD-L1) treatment. This chain uses TRBV28 with TRBJ2-7, with a tentative D call TRBD2 (6 bases). The CDR3 region has the DNA TGTGCCAGCGGCGGGGATTTAAACTACGAGCAGTACTTC. Translation: CASGGDLNYEQYF.